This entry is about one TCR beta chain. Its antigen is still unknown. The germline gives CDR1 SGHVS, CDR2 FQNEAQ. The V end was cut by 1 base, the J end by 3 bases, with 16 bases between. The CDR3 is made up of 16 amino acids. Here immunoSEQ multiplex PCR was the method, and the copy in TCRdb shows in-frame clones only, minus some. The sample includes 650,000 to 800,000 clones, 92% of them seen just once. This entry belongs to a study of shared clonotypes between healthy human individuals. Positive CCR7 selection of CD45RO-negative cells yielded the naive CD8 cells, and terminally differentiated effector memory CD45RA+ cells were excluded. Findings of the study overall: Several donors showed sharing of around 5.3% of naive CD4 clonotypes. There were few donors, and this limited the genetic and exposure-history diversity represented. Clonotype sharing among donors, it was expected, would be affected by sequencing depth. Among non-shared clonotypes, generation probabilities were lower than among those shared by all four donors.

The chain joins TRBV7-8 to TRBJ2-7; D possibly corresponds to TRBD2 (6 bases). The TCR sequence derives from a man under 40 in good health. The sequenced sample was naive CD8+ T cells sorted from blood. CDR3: CASSLEVRDWRYEQYF. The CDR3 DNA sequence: TGTGCCAGCAGCTTAGAAGTCCGGGACTGGCGCTACGAGCAGTACTTC.